The clone carrying this T cell receptor beta chain showed up just a few times. A J-beta primer mix and a sample-barcoded 5' primer were used in a second PCR of about 7 to 12 cycles. TCRdb reprocessed the 5' RACE reads with MiXCR, giving one entry per CDR3 protein. This table holds over 1.5 million distinct CDR3 sequences, around 50% found once. The data were taken from a study of blood T cells in healthy people across ages. CDR1 SGHRS and CDR2 YFSETQ come from the germline V gene. V shed 4 bases and J shed 2 bases, with 10 bases lying between them. This CDR3 spans 14 amino acids. Source material: blood. The rearrangement joins TRBV5-1 to TRBJ2-4; D possibly matches TRBD1 or TRBD2 (6 bases each). The TCR originated in a woman aged 40 to 50 in good health. The CDR3 loop is CASSGGRTKNIQYF. The CDR3 nucleotides read TGCGCCAGCAGCGGGGGGCGAACCAAAAACATTCAGTACTTC. Full variable domain (missing parts from reference TRBV5-1 and TRBJ2-4): KAGVTQTPRYLIKTRGQQVTLSCSPISGHRSVSWYQQTPGQGLQFLFEYFSETQRNKGNFPGRFSGRQFSNSRSEMNVSTLELGDSALYLCASSGGRTKNIQYFGAGTRLSVL.